This record covers a single TCR beta chain. The antigen is unknown. The data stem from a study of neoadjuvant nivolumab and ipilimumab in lung cancer. Across the whole study: The combination arm added day-1 ipilimumab 1 mg/kg to nivolumab 3 mg/kg on days 1, 15, 29.

Profiled with immunoSEQ multiplex PCR; TCRdb holds only in-frame clones, not every one. The sample yields approximately 13,000 clones, under 70% seen once. Points from the study as a whole: Resected tumors had greater TCR richness and clonality than uninvolved lung. Only a single major-pathologic-response sample was available for clonality analysis. From pretherapy to surgery, tumor richness and clonality rose with dual therapy.

The TCR comes from an adult with non-small cell lung cancer. The starting material was peripheral blood, obtained after neoadjuvant nivolumab, alone or with ipilimumab, at or shortly before surgery.

The CDR3 DNA sequence: TGTGCCAGCAGCGGGAGGCTGCAAGAGACCCAGTACTTC. Amino acids: CASSGRLQETQYF. This chain uses TRBV11-2 with TRBJ2-5, with D possibly matching TRBD2 (6 bases). This CDR3 contains 13 residues. Trimming cost V 5 bases and J 2 bases, with 9 bases left between them. Germline V gene lookup returns CDR1 SGHAT and CDR2 FQNNGV.